The 20 T cell receptor beta chains given below trace back to one sample, sequenced in a study of T cells in Graves' hyperthyroidism and ophthalmopathy. Amplified TCR beta CDR3 regions derived from RNA transcripts. The TCR CDR3 first-round RT-PCR relied on the HTBI primer set. MiXCR was run by TCRdb on the multiplex PCR reads, yielding one entry per CDR3 protein. This sample yields fewer than 600,000 distinct CDR3 sequences, of which roughly 14% are seen a single time; roughly 17% belongs to the top ten. Input material: blood. The receptors come from a young woman with Graves' hyperthyroidism.

This clonotype was counted many times. The chain links TRBV18 to TRBJ2-7; the D is unclear. CDR1 and CDR2 (germline): KGHSH, LQKENI. V shed 3 bases and J shed 1 base, with 7 bases lying between them. CDR3 size: 13 residues. The CDR3 reads CASSPAPSYEQYV. The DNA of the CDR3 is TGTGCCAGCTCACCGGCACCTTCCTACGAGCAGTACGTC.

This clonotype was picked up a small number of times. The gene calls are TRBV19 and TRBJ2-7; 8 bases agree with TRBD2. Germline CDR1 LNHDA, CDR2 SQIVND (reference sequence). This CDR3 is built from 15 residues. Trimming removed 10 bases from V and 2 bases from J; junction bases left unmatched: 13. The CDR3 sequence: CATPIGTRPPYEQYV. The CDR3 bases are TGTGCCACCCCCATCGGGACTAGACCCCCCTACGAGCAGTACGTC.

At least ten counts were recorded for this clonotype. V gene TRBV10-2 combines with J gene TRBJ1-2, with D possibly TRBD1 on 6 matching bases. CDR1 and CDR2 from the germline V gene are WSHSY and SAAADI. The CDR3 sequence is 13 residues long. Between the trimmed V and J ends, which lost 0 bases and 8 bases, there was a span of 10 bases. This CDR3 reads CASSESYREGYTF. DNA for the CDR3: TGCGCCAGCAGTGAGTCGTACAGGGAAGGCTACACCTTC.

This clonotype was seen ten or more times. V usage is TRBV19 and J usage is TRBJ1-2; 7 bases are shared with TRBD1. The germline CDR1 and CDR2 sequences are LNHDA and SQIVND (reference sequence). V was pared by 4 bases and J by 0 bases, with 2 bases of the junction left unmatched. This CDR3 comprises 14 residues. CDR3 protein: CASSTGTANYGYTF. For the CDR3, the DNA is TGTGCCAGTAGTACCGGGACAGCTAACTATGGCTACACCTTC.

The table lists this clonotype with many counts. The chain recombines TRBV18 with TRBJ2-5; D is uncertain. Looked up from germline, CDR1 is KGHSH and CDR2 is LQKENI. V was trimmed by 3 bases and J by 1 base, leaving 6 bases between them. CDR3 length: 13 residues. The CDR3 protein is CASSPGPQETQYF. The CDR3 DNA follows: TGTGCCAGCTCACCGGGCCCCCAAGAGACCCAGTACTTC.

This clonotype was seen at least ten times. This chain connects TRBV7-9 to TRBJ2-5; D tentatively fits TRBD1 or TRBD2 (5 bases each). This CDR3 contains 12 residues. Germline CDR1 reads SEHNR; CDR2 reads FQNEAQ (reference sequence). V dropped 2 bases and J dropped 9 bases, with 10 bases sitting between them. CDR3 bases: TGTGCCAGCAGCTTACCAGGGCGGGCCCAGTACTTC. The encoded protein is CASSLPGRAQYF.

The chain recombines TRBV5-1 with TRBJ2-2; D is possibly TRBD1 (6 bases). Trimming left V 2 bases short and J 6 bases short, with 11 bases between. The CDR3 has 14 amino acids. Looked up from germline, CDR1 is SGHRS and CDR2 is YFSETQ. The CDR3 sequence: CASSLTGLAGELFF. CDR3 coding DNA: TGCGCCAGCAGCTTAACAGGGTTGGCCGGGGAGCTGTTTTTT.

This clonotype was seen only a few times. V is TRBV7-9 and J is TRBJ1-1; TRBD1 matches at 12 bases. Germline lookup yields CDR1 SEHNR and CDR2 FQNEAQ (reference sequence). There are 15 residues in the CDR3. Unmatched junction bases numbered 6, after V lost 5 bases and J lost 5 bases. The DNA for the CDR3 is TGTGCCAGCAGCCTGGGACAGGGGGCAAGGACTGAAGCTTTCTTT. Translating it yields CASSLGQGARTEAFF.

This clonotype was found many times. The chain combines TRBV18 with TRBJ2-3; the D is unclear. This CDR3 has 14 residues. The V and J ends lost 1 base and 2 bases respectively, with 7 bases between them. Germline-derived CDR1 and CDR2 are KGHSH and LQKENI. CDR3 nucleotide sequence: TGTGCCAGCTCACCACAGGCGGTCACAGATACGCAGTATTTT. This gives the protein CASSPQAVTDTQYF.

This clonotype was found many times. The V gene is TRBV20-1, the J gene TRBJ2-5, with a weak D call TRBD2 (6 bases). The germline V gene encodes CDR1 DFQATT and CDR2 SNEGSKA (reference sequence). V lost 3 bases and J lost 1, with 15 bases in between. The CDR3 is made up of 15 amino acids. The CDR3 sequence is CSAREGRSFQETQYF. The DNA for the CDR3 is TGCAGTGCTAGGGAGGGGCGGAGCTTCCAAGAGACCCAGTACTTC.

The V and J genes are TRBV25-1 and TRBJ1-1; D possibly corresponds to TRBD1 (6 bases). This CDR3 comprises 14 residues. V lost 5 bases and J lost 6, with 16 bases in between. CDR1 is MGHDK, CDR2 SYGVNS, per germline. CDR3 loop: CASSNSLGAAEAFF. The CDR3 coding sequence is TGTGCCAGCAGTAACTCCCTGGGGGCGGCTGAAGCTTTCTTT.

In its sample, this clonotype was seen many times. This chain links TRBV24-1 with TRBJ1-2; possibly TRBD1 for D (5 bases). The germline V gene encodes CDR1 KGHDR and CDR2 SFDVKD. Trimming took off 1 base at V and 6 bases at J, with 11 bases between the two ends. There are 14 residues in the CDR3. CDR3: CATSDFAGGNGYTF. The CDR3 bases are TGTGCCACCAGTGATTTCGCGGGGGGGAATGGCTACACCTTC.

The CDR3 is CASSRGLESNNEQFF. DNA of the CDR3: TGTGCCAGCAGCAGAGGGCTAGAGTCAAACAATGAGCAGTTCTTC. This chain connects TRBV7-9 to TRBJ2-1; D is possibly TRBD2 (5 bases). The germline V and J ends were trimmed by 5 bases and 5 bases, with 16 bases remaining between them. Germline CDR1 is SEHNR and CDR2 is FQNEAQ (reference sequence). This CDR3 is 15 amino acids long.

This clonotype was seen ten or more times. This chain links TRBV6-1 with TRBJ2-3; D remains unclear. Germline V gene data show CDR1 as MNHNS and CDR2 as SASEGT. V was shortened by 3 bases and J by 0 bases, with 10 bases between the two germline ends. The CDR3 length is 15 residues. The CDR3 sequence is CASSDYTASTDTQYF. DNA for the CDR3: TGTGCCAGCAGTGACTATACAGCTAGCACAGATACGCAGTATTTT.

The sample holds many counts of this clonotype. The J gene is TRBJ2-5, the V gene TRBV9; 7 positions match TRBD2. There are 17 residues in the CDR3. Germline trimming cut 0 bases from V and 2 bases from J; bases unmatched to any gene: 10. The germline gives CDR1 SGDLS, CDR2 YYNGEE. CDR3 protein: CASSVGNSGPSQETQYF. For the CDR3, the DNA is TGTGCCAGCAGCGTAGGAAATAGCGGGCCTAGTCAAGAGACCCAGTACTTC.

The chain carries TRBV12-3 or TRBV12-4 and TRBJ2-5, with TRBD1 matching 7 bases. Germline trimming cut 8 bases from V and 5 bases from J; bases unmatched to any gene: 8. CDR3 length: 13 residues. The DNA for the CDR3 is TGTGCCAGCGGTAGGGGGCGGGTGGAGACCCAGTACTTC. It translates to CASGRGRVETQYF.

This clonotype was detected many times. This chain joins TRBV10-3 and TRBJ1-2, with 8 positions matching TRBD1. There are 13 residues in the CDR3. From germline, CDR1 is ENHRY and CDR2 SYGVKD. V was clipped by 4 bases and J by 6 bases; unmatched bases: 4. CDR3 region: CAISGTGRDGYTF. The CDR3 DNA sequence: TGTGCCATCAGTGGGACAGGGAGGGATGGCTACACCTTC.

This clonotype occurred a few times. V and J are TRBV25-1 and TRBJ1-1; the D gene is possibly TRBD1 (5 bases). Germline CDR1 MGHDK, CDR2 SYGVNS. The CDR3 has 17 residues. The V gene lost 1 base and the J gene lost 3 bases, with 18 bases spanning the gap. The CDR3 region has the DNA TGTGCCAGCAGTGAATGGGGGGACCGAGGTTTGGACACTGAAGCTTTCTTT. It yields the protein CASSEWGDRGLDTEAFF.

Ten or more counts support this clonotype. The chain uses TRBV28 and TRBJ1-2; unclear D gene. Trimming stripped 3 bases from V and 5 bases from J, with 7 bases between. This CDR3 region has 12 residues. Germline assignment: CDR1 MDHEN and CDR2 SYDVKM. Here the CDR3 DNA reads TGTGCCAGCAGTTTCGGCGTGTATGGCTACACCTTC. The encoded protein is CASSFGVYGYTF.

In this sample, this clonotype turned up a few times. The chain carries TRBV3-1 and TRBJ1-2; tentative D call: TRBD1 (5 bases). V was cut by 2 bases and J by 6 bases, with 16 bases left in between. This CDR3 has 15 residues. Germline CDR1 reads LGHDT; CDR2 reads YNNKEL (reference sequence). CDR3 residues: CASSQSRDGLHGYTF. The CDR3, as DNA: TGTGCCAGCAGCCAATCCCGGGACGGACTACATGGCTACACCTTC. Combining the CDR3 with reference TRBV3-1 and TRBJ1-2 gives the whole variable domain DTAVSQTPKYLVTQMGNDKSIKCEQNLGHDTMYWYKQDSKKFLKIMFSYNNKELIINETVPNRFSPKSPDKAHLNLHINSLELGDSAVYFCASSQSRDGLHGYTFGSGTRLTVV.